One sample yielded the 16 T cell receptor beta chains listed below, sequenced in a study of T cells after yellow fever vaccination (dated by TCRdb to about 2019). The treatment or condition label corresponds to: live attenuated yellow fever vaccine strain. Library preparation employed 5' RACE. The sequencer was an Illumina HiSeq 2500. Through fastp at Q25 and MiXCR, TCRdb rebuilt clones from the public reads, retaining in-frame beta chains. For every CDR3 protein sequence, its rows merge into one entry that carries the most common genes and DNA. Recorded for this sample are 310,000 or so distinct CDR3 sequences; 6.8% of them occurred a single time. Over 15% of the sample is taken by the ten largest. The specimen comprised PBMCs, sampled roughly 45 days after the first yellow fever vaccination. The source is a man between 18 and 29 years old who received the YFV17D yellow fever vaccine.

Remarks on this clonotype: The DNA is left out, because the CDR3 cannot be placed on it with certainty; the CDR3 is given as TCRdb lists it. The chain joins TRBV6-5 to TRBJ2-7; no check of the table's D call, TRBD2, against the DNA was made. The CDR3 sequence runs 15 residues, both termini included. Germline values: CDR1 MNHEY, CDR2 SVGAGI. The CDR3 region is CASSSSSLLNYEQYV.

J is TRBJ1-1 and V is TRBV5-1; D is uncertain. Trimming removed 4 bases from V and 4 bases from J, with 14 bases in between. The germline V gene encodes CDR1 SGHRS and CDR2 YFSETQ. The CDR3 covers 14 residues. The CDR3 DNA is TGCGCCAGCAGCAACGGCGGCCTGCTCACTGAAGCTTTCTTT. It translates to CASSNGGLLTEAFF. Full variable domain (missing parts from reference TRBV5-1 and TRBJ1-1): KAGVTQTPRYLIKTRGQQVTLSCSPISGHRSVSWYQQTPGQGLQFLFEYFSETQRNKGNFPGRFSGRQFSNSRSEMNVSTLELGDSALYLCASSNGGLLTEAFFGQGTRLTVV.

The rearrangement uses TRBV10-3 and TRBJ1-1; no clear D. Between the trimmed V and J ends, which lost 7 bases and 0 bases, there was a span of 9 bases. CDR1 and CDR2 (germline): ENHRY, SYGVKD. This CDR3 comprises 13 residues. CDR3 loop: CAITTGMNTEAFF. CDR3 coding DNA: TGTGCCATCACCACGGGCATGAACACTGAAGCTTTCTTT.

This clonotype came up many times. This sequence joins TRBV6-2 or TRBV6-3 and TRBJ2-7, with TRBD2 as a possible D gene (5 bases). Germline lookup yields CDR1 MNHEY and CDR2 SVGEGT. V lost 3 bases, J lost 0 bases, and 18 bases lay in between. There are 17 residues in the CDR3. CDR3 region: CASSYEAERTISYEQYV. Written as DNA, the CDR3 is TGTGCCAGCAGTTATGAAGCGGAGAGGACCATCTCCTACGAGCAGTACGTC.

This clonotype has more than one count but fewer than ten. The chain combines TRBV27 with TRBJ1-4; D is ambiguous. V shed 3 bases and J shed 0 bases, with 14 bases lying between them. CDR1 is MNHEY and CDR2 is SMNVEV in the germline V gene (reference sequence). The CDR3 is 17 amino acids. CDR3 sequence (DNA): TGTGCCAGCAGTTTCCTCCCGAGCCCGACAACTAATGAAAAACTGTTTTTT. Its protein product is CASSFLPSPTTNEKLFF.

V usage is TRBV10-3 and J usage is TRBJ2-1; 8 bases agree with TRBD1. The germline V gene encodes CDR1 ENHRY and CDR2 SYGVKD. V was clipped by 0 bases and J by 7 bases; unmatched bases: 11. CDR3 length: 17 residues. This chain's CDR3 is CAISESSGWRDRNEQFF. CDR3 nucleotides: TGTGCCATCAGTGAGTCCTCCGGCTGGCGGGACAGGAATGAGCAGTTCTTC.

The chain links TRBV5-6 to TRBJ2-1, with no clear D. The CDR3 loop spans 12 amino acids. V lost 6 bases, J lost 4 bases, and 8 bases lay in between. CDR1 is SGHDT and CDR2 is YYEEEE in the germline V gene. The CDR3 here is CASTSDYNEQFF. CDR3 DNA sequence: TGTGCCAGCACGTCGGATTACAATGAGCAGTTCTTC.

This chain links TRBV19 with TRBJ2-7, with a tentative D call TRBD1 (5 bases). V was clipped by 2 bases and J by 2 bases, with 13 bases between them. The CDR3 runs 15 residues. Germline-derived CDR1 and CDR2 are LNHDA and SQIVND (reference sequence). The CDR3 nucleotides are TGTGCCAGTAGTATAAGCGCTAAGGGGCCCTACGAGCAGTACGTC. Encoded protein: CASSISAKGPYEQYV.

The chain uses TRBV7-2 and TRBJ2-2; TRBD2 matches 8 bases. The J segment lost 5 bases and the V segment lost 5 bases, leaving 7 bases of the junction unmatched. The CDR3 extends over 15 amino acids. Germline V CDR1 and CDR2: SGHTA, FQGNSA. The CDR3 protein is CASSSVGGATGELFF. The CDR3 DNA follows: TGTGCCAGCAGCAGCGTCGGGGGGGCGACCGGGGAGCTGTTTTTT.

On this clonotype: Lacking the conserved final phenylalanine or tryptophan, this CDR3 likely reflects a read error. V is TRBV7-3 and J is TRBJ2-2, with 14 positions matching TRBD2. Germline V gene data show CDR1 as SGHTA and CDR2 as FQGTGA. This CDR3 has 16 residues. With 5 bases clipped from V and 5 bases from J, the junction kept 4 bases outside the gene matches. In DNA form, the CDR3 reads TGTGCCAGCAGCAAGGGACTAGCGGGGGTTACCGGGGAGCTGTTTTCT. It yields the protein CASSKGLAGVTGELFS.

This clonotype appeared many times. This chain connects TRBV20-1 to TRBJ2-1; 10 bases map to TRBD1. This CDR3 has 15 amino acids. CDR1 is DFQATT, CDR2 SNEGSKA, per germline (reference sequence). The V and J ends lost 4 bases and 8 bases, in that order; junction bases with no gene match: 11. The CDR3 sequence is CSAKTGTGASDEQFF. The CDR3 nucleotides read TGCAGTGCTAAAACCGGGACAGGGGCTTCCGATGAGCAGTTCTTC.

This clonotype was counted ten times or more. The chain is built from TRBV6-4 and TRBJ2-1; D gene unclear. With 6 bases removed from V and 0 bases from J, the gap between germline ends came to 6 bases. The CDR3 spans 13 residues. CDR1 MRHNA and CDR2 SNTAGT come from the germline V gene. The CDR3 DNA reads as TGTGCCAGCAGCACCTTCTCCTACAATGAGCAGTTCTTC. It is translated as CASSTFSYNEQFF.

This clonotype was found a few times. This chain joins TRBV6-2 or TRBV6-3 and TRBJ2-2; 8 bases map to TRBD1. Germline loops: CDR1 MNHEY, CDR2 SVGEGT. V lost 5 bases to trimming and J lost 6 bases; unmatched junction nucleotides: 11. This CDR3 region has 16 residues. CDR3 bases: TGTGCCAGCAGTCCGCGGACAGGGCTATCGGCCGGGGAGCTGTTTTTT. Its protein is CASSPRTGLSAGELFF.

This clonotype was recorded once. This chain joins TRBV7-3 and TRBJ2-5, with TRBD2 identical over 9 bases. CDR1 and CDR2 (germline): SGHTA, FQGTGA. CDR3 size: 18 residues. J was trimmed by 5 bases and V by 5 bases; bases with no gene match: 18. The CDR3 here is CASSPAGSGGPGRETQYF. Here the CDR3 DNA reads TGTGCCAGCAGCCCGGCGGGAAGCGGGGGGCCAGGTCGGGAGACCCAGTACTTC.

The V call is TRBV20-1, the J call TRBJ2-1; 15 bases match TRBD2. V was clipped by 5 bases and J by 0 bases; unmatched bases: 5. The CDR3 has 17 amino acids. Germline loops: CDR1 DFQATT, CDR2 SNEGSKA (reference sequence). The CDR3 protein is CSASGTSGGSSYNEQFF. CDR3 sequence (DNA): TGCAGTGCTTCCGGGACTAGCGGGGGGTCCTCCTACAATGAGCAGTTCTTC.

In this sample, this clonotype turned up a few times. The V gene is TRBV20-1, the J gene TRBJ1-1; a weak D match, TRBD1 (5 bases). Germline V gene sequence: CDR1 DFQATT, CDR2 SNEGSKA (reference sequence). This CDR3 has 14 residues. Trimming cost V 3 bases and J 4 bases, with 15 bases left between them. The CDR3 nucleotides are TGCAGTGCTAGCGAATCAGGGTCGACCACTGAAGCTTTCTTT. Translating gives CSASESGSTTEAFF.